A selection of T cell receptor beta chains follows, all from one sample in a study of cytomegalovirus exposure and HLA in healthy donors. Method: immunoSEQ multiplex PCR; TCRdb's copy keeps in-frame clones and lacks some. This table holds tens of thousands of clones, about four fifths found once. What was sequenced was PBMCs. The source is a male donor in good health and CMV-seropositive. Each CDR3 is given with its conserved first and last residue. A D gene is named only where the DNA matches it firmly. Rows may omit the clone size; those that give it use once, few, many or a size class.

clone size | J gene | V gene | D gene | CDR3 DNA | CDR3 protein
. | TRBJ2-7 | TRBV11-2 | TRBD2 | TGTGCCAGCAGGGGTCTGGCGGGGGGGCGGAACGAGCAGTACTTC | CASRGLAGGRNEQYF
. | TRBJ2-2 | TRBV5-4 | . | TGTGCCAGCAGCCGACTAGTAAGCAACACCGGGGAGCTGTTTTTT | CASSRLVSNTGELFF
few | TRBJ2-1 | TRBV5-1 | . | TGCGCCAGCAGCTTGAACTGGGGGGAACACAATGAGCAGTTCTTC | CASSLNWGEHNEQFF
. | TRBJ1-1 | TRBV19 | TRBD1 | TGTGCCAGTAGTAACCAGGCCTCAGGGGGGATTACTGAAGCTTTCTTT | CASSNQASGGITEAFF
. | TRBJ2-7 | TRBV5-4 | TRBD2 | TGTGCCAGCAGCTTGGCTAGCGGGAGCTACGAGCAGTACTTC | CASSLASGSYEQYF
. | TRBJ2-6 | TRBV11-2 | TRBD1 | TGTGCCAGCAGCCTACGTCCCGGGACAGGGGTCGGGGCCAACGTCCTGACTTTC | CASSLRPGTGVGANVLTF
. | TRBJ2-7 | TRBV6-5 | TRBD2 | TGTGCCAGCAGTAGAAGGGAGGGGTCCCACGAGCAGTACTTC | CASSRREGSHEQYF
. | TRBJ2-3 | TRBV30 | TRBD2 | TGTGCCTGGGGAGGGAGCGGGATCGCAGATACGCAGTATTTT | CAWGGSGIADTQYF
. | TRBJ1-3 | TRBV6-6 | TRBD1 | TGTGCCAGCAGGACAGGGCCCACCTCTGGAAACACCATATATTTT | CASRTGPTSGNTIYF
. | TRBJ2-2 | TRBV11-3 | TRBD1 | TGTGCCAGCAGCTTACACAGGGGCACCGGGGAGCTGTTTTTT | CASSLHRGTGELFF
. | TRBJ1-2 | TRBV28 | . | TGTGCCAGCAGTTTTATGGGGGGTTCTTATGGCTACACCTTC | CASSFMGGSYGYTF
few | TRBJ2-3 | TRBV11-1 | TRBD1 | TGTGCCAGCAGCTTAGGGACAGGGACAGATACGCAGTATTTT | CASSLGTGTDTQYF
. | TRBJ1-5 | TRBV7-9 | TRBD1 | TGTGCCAGCAGCTTAGCGCCGGACAGGGGTAATCAGCCCCAGCATTTT | CASSLAPDRGNQPQHF
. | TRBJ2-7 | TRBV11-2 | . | TGTGCCAGCAGCTTAGCTGACTGGGGGGTTGCTCACGAGCAGTACTTC | CASSLADWGVAHEQYF
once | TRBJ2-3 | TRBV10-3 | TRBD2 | TGTGCCATCAGTGAAAGTTTTGGGACTAGTGTCCCAGATACGCAGTATTTT | CAISESFGTSVPDTQYF
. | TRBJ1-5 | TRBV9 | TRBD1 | TGTGCCAGCAGCGTACAGGGGGCCCCGAATCAGCCCCAGCATTTT | CASSVQGAPNQPQHF
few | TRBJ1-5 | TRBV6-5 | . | TGTGCCACATCACGGCGGGGATACAATCAGCCCCAGCATTTT | CATSRRGYNQPQHF